These 17 T cell receptor beta chains originate from one sample sequenced in a study of shared clonotypes between healthy human individuals. Assay: immunoSEQ multiplex PCR; the TCRdb copy retains only in-frame clones and omits some. Here the sample spans millions of clones, over 85% being singletons. The sequencing sample was made of naive CD4+ T cells sorted from blood. The subset denotes: CD45RA+ positively selected. All receptors derive from a man between 18 and 35 years old in good health.

The genes are TRBV6-1 and TRBJ1-6; D possibly corresponds to TRBD1 (6 bases). The V gene lost 6 bases and the J gene lost 7 bases, with 13 bases spanning the gap. CDR3 length equals 14 residues. Germline loops: CDR1 MNHNS, CDR2 SASEGT. The CDR3 region has the DNA TGTGCCAGCAGCCCGACAGGTACAAATTCACCCCTCCACTTT. Protein sequence: CASSPTGTNSPLHF.

The chain recombines TRBV6-1 with TRBJ2-5, with a tentative D call TRBD2 (6 bases). The germline V gene has CDR1 MNHNS and CDR2 SASEGT. The CDR3 spans 15 residues. Trimming pared 1 base from V and 1 base from J, leaving 10 bases between. CDR3 sequence reads: CASSEGGVSQETQYF. The CDR3 DNA sequence: TGTGCCAGCAGTGAAGGGGGGGTTAGCCAAGAGACCCAGTACTTC.

V is TRBV7-9 and J is TRBJ1-6, with a weak D call TRBD1 (5 bases). Between the trimmed V and J ends, which lost 1 base and 3 bases, there was a span of 13 bases. The CDR3 runs 17 residues. The V gene's germline CDR1 is SEHNR and CDR2 FQNEAQ (reference sequence). The CDR3 DNA sequence: TGTGCCAGCAGCTTAGGTACGGCGACAGACTATAATTCACCCCTCCACTTT. It codes for CASSLGTATDYNSPLHF.

This clone was picked up a small number of times. The chain links TRBV6-6 to TRBJ1-2, with 7 bases matching TRBD1. This CDR3 contains 14 residues. From germline, CDR1 is MNHNY and CDR2 SVGAGI (reference sequence). The junction had 5 bases not matched to a gene; V was cut back by 4 bases and J by 3 bases. CDR3 in DNA: TGTGCCAGCAGTTCTGGACAGGTCTACTATGGCTACACCTTC. Translated: CASSSGQVYYGYTF.

V is TRBV29-1 and J is TRBJ2-1; 12 positions agree with TRBD2. Looked up from germline, CDR1 is SQVTM and CDR2 is ANQGSEA. This CDR3 region has 14 residues. Trimming at V came to 4 bases and at J to 7 bases, leaving 5 bases not matched to a gene. CDR3 sequence reads: CSVVRLAGANEQFF. CDR3 DNA sequence: TGCAGCGTTGTCCGACTAGCGGGGGCAAATGAGCAGTTCTTC.

This chain connects TRBV7-2 to TRBJ2-2; TRBD2 might be the D (6 bases). In germline, CDR1 is SGHTA, CDR2 FQGNSA. This CDR3 spans 14 amino acids. Trimming took 6 bases from V and 6 from J, leaving 14 bases between them. As DNA, the CDR3 is TGTGCCAGCAGTTTGGAGGGCCCCCCCGGGGAGCTGTTTTTT. Amino acids: CASSLEGPPGELFF. Complete variable domain (other parts from reference TRBV7-2 and TRBJ2-2): GAGVSQSPSNKVTEKGKDVELRCDPISGHTALYWYRQSLGQGLEFLIYFQGNSAPDKSGLPSDRFSAERTGGSVSTLTIQRTQQEDSAVYLCASSLEGPPGELFFGEGSRLTVL.

V is TRBV18 and J is TRBJ2-2, with D unresolved. The CDR3 runs to 15 residues. V lost 0 bases and J lost 7, with 12 bases in between. Germline CDR1 and CDR2: KGHSH and LQKENI. CDR3 in DNA: TGTGCCAGCTCACCACCGTCCGGATTTGGCGGGGAGCTGTTTTTT. Translation: CASSPPSGFGGELFF. Combining the CDR3 with reference TRBV18 and TRBJ2-2 gives the whole variable domain NAGVMQNPRHLVRRRGQEARLRCSPMKGHSHVYWYRQLPEEGLKFMVYLQKENIIDESGMPKERFSAEFPKEGPSILRIQQVVRGDSAAYFCASSPPSGFGGELFFGEGSRLTVL.

V usage is TRBV2 and J usage is TRBJ2-5; a possible D gene is TRBD2 (7 bases). The germline V gene has CDR1 SNHLY and CDR2 FYNNEI. The CDR3 length is 15 residues. Trimming pared 6 bases from V and 4 bases from J, leaving 18 bases between. The CDR3 DNA is TGTGCCAGCAGGGACCATGGGGGGGCGGGAGAGACCCAGTACTTC. Translating gives CASRDHGGAGETQYF.

CDR3 DNA sequence: TGTGCCAGCAGCTTGGCCGTAGCGGGAACCGGGGAGCTGTTTTTT. Translating it yields CASSLAVAGTGELFF. The V call is TRBV5-5, the J call TRBJ2-2; TRBD2 aligns across 8 bases. The CDR3 extends over 15 amino acids. With V trimmed by 0 bases and J by 5 bases, 3 bases remained unmatched. The germline V gene encodes CDR1 SGHKS and CDR2 YYEKEE (reference sequence).

The V and J genes are TRBV27 and TRBJ1-2; 8 positions agree with TRBD1. CDR1 is MNHEY, CDR2 SMNVEV, per germline (reference sequence). The CDR3 sequence is 13 residues long. V lost 4 bases to trimming and J lost 8 bases; unmatched junction nucleotides: 6. CDR3 sequence reads: CASSSGTGPGYTF. The CDR3 DNA sequence: TGTGCCAGCAGTTCGGGGACAGGTCCGGGCTACACCTTC.

V is TRBV5-5 and J is TRBJ1-1; 7 bases match TRBD1. Looked up from germline, CDR1 is SGHKS and CDR2 is YYEKEE (reference sequence). The CDR3 spans 16 residues. V lost 3 bases, J lost 0 bases, and 8 bases stayed unmatched. CDR3 sequence reads: CASSWDSVTVNTEAFF. The CDR3 DNA sequence: TGTGCCAGCAGCTGGGACAGCGTAACGGTGAACACTGAAGCTTTCTTT.

V and J are TRBV9 and TRBJ1-1; no clear D gene. This CDR3 region has 13 residues. Germline CDR1 is SGDLS and CDR2 is YYNGEE. Trimming removed 2 bases at V and 1 base at J, with 6 bases between. The CDR3 DNA reads as TGTGCCAGCAGCGTTCACGCGAACACTGAAGCTTTCTTT. Protein sequence: CASSVHANTEAFF.

This chain links TRBV4-3 with TRBJ2-1; 8 positions match TRBD1. The CDR3 length is 14 residues. Trimming removed 1 base from V and 9 bases from J; junction bases left unmatched: 5. The germline gives CDR1 LGHNA, CDR2 YSLEER. The CDR3 DNA sequence: TGCGCCAGCAGCCAAGCCATACAGGGGGTTGAGCAGTTCTTC. The encoded protein is CASSQAIQGVEQFF.

This chain uses TRBV6-5 with TRBJ2-1, with 10 nucleotides matching TRBD2. Germline trimming cut 6 bases from V and 2 bases from J; bases unmatched to any gene: 4. Germline assignment: CDR1 MNHEY and CDR2 SVGAGI. This CDR3 contains 15 residues. The CDR3 reads CASRGLAAPYNEQFF. CDR3 nucleotide sequence: TGTGCCAGCAGAGGACTAGCGGCCCCCTACAATGAGCAGTTCTTC.

The chain joins TRBV10-3 to TRBJ2-3; 8 nucleotides align to TRBD1. Germline CDR1 is ENHRY and CDR2 is SYGVKD. Trimming took 2 bases from V and 5 from J; bases not matched to a gene: 3. CDR3 length: 14 residues. CDR3 protein: CAISEQGAKDTQYF. In nucleotides, the CDR3 is TGTGCCATCAGTGAGCAGGGGGCCAAAGATACGCAGTATTTT.

V usage is TRBV11-3 and J usage is TRBJ2-1, with 9 bases aligning to TRBD2. This CDR3 is built from 15 residues. The V gene end was trimmed by 2 bases and the J gene end by 4 bases; junction bases not matched to a gene: 3. CDR1 is SGHNT and CDR2 is YENEEA in the germline V gene. The CDR3 nucleotides are TGTGCCAGCAGCTTATCTAGCGGGAATTACAATGAGCAGTTCTTC. It codes for CASSLSSGNYNEQFF.

This chain joins TRBV5-4 and TRBJ2-5; D unclear. Germline CDR1 reads SGHNT; CDR2 reads YYREEE (reference sequence). V was trimmed by 0 bases and J by 2 bases, leaving 14 bases between them. This CDR3 contains 16 residues. For the CDR3, the DNA is TGTGCCAGCAGCTTGGCCCGGGCCGGCGGACAAGAGACCCAGTACTTC. As protein: CASSLARAGGQETQYF. The full variable domain, with the rest looked up from reference TRBV5-4 and TRBJ2-5, is ETGVTQSPTHLIKTRGQQVTLRCSSQSGHNTVSWYQQALGQGPQFIFQYYREEENGRGNFPPRFSGLQFPNYSSELNVNALELDDSALYLCASSLARAGGQETQYFGPGTRLLVL.